This entry describes one TCR beta chain. The antigen remains undetermined. The treatment: 15 to 20 received Ad26.COV2.S at low or high dose, single or two shots; about five received placebo; per-sample allocation not given. Collection of the samples took place on day 63 after the first injection of vaccine or placebo. This vaccine is an Ad26 vector that expresses the Wuhan-strain SARS-CoV-2 spike. Libraries were prepared by immunoSEQ multiplex PCR; TCRdb keeps only in-frame clonotypes and omits some of them. The table shows around 500,000 clones, with about 89% occurring only once. The data were obtained in a study of Ad26.COV2.S vaccination and SARS-CoV-2 variants. Turning to the study itself: Intramuscular Ad26.COV2.S at 5x10^10 or 1x10^11 viral particles.

Study-level findings and limits: Recipients given vaccine exceeded placebo recipients in spike-specific TCR breadth. There was a possibility that the TCR breadth and depth analyses underestimated total T cell responses.

The sequence derives from a person aged 18-60 years who received the Ad26.COV2.S COVID-19 vaccine or a placebo. Sequenced material: peripheral blood, taken in a trial of Ad26.COV2.S vaccine versus placebo.

The CDR3 reads CAISESLGGGYGYTF. DNA of the CDR3: TGTGCCATCAGTGAGTCATTGGGGGGAGGCTATGGCTACACCTTC. V usage is TRBV10-3 and J usage is TRBJ1-2; D possibly corresponds to TRBD1 (5 bases). The CDR3 is 15 amino acids. Germline V gene data show CDR1 as ENHRY and CDR2 as SYGVKD. V lost 0 bases and J 4 bases, leaving 12 bases between the germline ends.